These 4 T cell receptor beta chains share one sample of origin, sequenced in a study of control samples from healthy donors and cancer patients. Here immunoSEQ multiplex PCR was the method, and the copy in TCRdb shows in-frame clones only, minus some. The table records about 140,000 clones, roughly nine tenths of them present only once. Sequenced input: blood. The receptors stem from a woman in her twenties or thirties in good health.

The CDR3 is CASSLWGAKNIQYF. DNA for the CDR3: TGTGCCAGCAGCTTGTGGGGGGCCAAAAACATTCAGTACTTC. This chain connects TRBV7-2 to TRBJ2-4, with D possibly being TRBD1 or TRBD2 (5 bases each). Per germline, CDR1 SGHTA and CDR2 FQGNSA. V dropped 3 bases and J dropped 1 base, with 7 bases sitting between them. This CDR3 is built from 14 residues. Variable domain in full (rest from reference TRBV7-2 and TRBJ2-4): GAGVSQSPSNKVTEKGKDVELRCDPISGHTALYWYRQSLGQGLEFLIYFQGNSAPDKSGLPSDRFSAERTGGSVSTLTIQRTQQEDSAVYLCASSLWGAKNIQYFGAGTRLSVL.

This sequence joins TRBV28 and TRBJ2-7; TRBD1 aligns across 8 bases. V lost 6 bases and J lost 7; bases outside the gene matches: 17. Germline CDR1 is MDHEN and CDR2 is SYDVKM. The CDR3 is 16 residues long. The CDR3 spells CASRSIRRTGLLEQYF. The DNA of the CDR3 is TGTGCCAGCAGATCCATCCGGAGGACAGGGTTATTGGAGCAGTACTTC.

This chain joins TRBV3-1 (or the pseudogene TRBV3-2) and TRBJ2-5, with unresolved D. Between the trimmed V and J ends, which lost 2 bases and 5 bases, there was a span of 15 bases. The CDR3 sequence is 15 residues long. Germline lookup yields CDR1 LGHDT and CDR2 YNNKEL (reference sequence). DNA for the CDR3: TGTGCCAGCAGCCAATCAACCGACTTGGCGGAGACCCAGTACTTC. Its translation: CASSQSTDLAETQYF.

This chain connects TRBV12-1 to TRBJ1-1. TRBV12-1 is shown as a pseudogene. The CDR3 length is 12 residues. CDR3 nucleotides: TGTGCCAGCAGCCCTTGGGGGGTTGAAGCTTTCTTT. This gives the protein CASSPWGVEAFF.